A selection of T cell receptor beta chains follows, all from one sample in a study of T cell responses to AZD1222 COVID-19 vaccine. Clones were sequenced by immunoSEQ multiplex PCR, and TCRdb holds only the in-frame ones, with some missing. The sample carries about 110,000 clones, about 85% recorded once. Sample: peripheral blood, taken on day 0 of AZD1222 vaccination. The receptors shown here come from an adult in good health. The CDR3 runs from the conserved cysteine through the conserved F or W. D genes are given only for firm matches. The listing skips clone size in some rows; elsewhere it reads once, few, many or a size class.

>TRBV5-1|TRBD2|TRBJ2-2|NA
TGCGCCAGCAGCTTGCAGCCTAGCGGGGGGACAAACACCGGGGAGCTGTTTTTT
CASSLQPSGGTNTGELFF
>TRBV9|TRBD2|TRBJ2-3|NA
TGTGCCAGCAGCTCCGAGGGAGCGGGGGTTGCAGATACGCAGTATTTT
CASSSEGAGVADTQYF
>TRBV2|NA|TRBJ2-1|once
TGTGCTAGCGTGAGCCAGGCCAGCTCCTACAATGAGCAGTTCTTC
CASVSQASSYNEQFF
>TRBV11-2|TRBD2|TRBJ2-3|NA
TGTGCCAGCAGCTTACTAGCGGGGGGTCAGGATACGCAGTATTTT
CASSLLAGGQDTQYF
>TRBV9|NA|TRBJ1-6|NA
TGTGCCAGCAGCGCGAGCCCTGATAATTCACCCCTCCACTTT
CASSASPDNSPLHF
>TRBV27|NA|TRBJ1-4|NA
TGTGCCAGCAGTCCAACTAATGAAAAACTGTTTTTT
CASSPTNEKLFF
>TRBV5-4|NA|TRBJ2-6|NA
TGTGCCAGCAGCTTGGGAATTTTCCCTGGGGCCAACGTCCTGACTTTC
CASSLGIFPGANVLTF
>TRBV11-2|TRBD2|TRBJ2-1|NA
TGTGCCAGCAGCTTAGGGGGACTAGTTAATGAGCAGTTCTTC
CASSLGGLVNEQFF
>TRBV24-1|TRBD2|TRBJ2-1|once
TGTGCCACCAGTGACGCCGGAAGCGGGGGGGCCTTTGAGCAGTTCTTC
CATSDAGSGGAFEQFF
>TRBV24-1|NA|TRBJ2-2|NA
TGTGCCACCAGTGATTCTTCCCCGAACAGGTTAGAGCTGTTTTTT
CATSDSSPNRLELFF
>TRBV28|TRBD1|TRBJ2-7|NA
TGTGCCAGCAGTAAAGCCGGGACAGCAATTTACGAGCAGTACTTC
CASSKAGTAIYEQYF
>TRBV5-8|NA|TRBJ2-3|NA
TGTGCCAGCAGCCCGCGACGGGAAGCGAGCGGCTTCACAGATACGCAGTATTTT
CASSPRREASGFTDTQYF
>TRBV5-4|NA|TRBJ2-6|NA
TGTGCCAGCAGCTTGGGGCCAGGGACTGGGGCCAACGTCCTGACTTTC
CASSLGPGTGANVLTF
>TRBV9|TRBD1|TRBJ2-5|NA
TGTGCCAGCAGCCCCGGGACAGGGGAGGGAGAGACCCAGTACTTC
CASSPGTGEGETQYF
>TRBV3-1/TRBV3-2|TRBD1|TRBJ1-6|NA
TGTGCCAGCAGCCAGGACGGGACAGCCTATAATTCACCCCTCCACTTT
CASSQDGTAYNSPLHF
>TRBV19|NA|TRBJ2-1|NA
TGTGCCAGTCGAATCGGGGGGCCATCCTACAATGAGCAGTTCTTC
CASRIGGPSYNEQFF
>TRBV11-2|TRBD1|TRBJ1-3|NA
TGTGCCAGCAGCTCAACCGGACAGGGGCGCCAATACTCTGGAAACACCATATATTTT
CASSSTGQGRQYSGNTIYF
>TRBV27|NA|TRBJ2-1|NA
TGTGCCAGCAGTTTATCGATAGGGTACCTGTTCTTC
CASSLSIGYLFF
>TRBV15|NA|TRBJ1-1|NA
TGTGCCACCAGCAGAGATCCTTACGACACTGAAGCTTTCTTT
CATSRDPYDTEAFF
>TRBV5-8|NA|TRBJ1-6|NA
TGTGCCAGCAGCTTGAGGGCCTCCTATAATTCACCCCTCCACTTT
CASSLRASYNSPLHF
>TRBV7-9|NA|TRBJ1-2|many
TGTGCCAGCAGCTCCTCCGGGATCTATGGCTACACCTTC
CASSSSGIYGYTF
>TRBV6-2/TRBV6-3|NA|TRBJ1-3|NA
TGTGCCAGCAGTTCCCCCGGAGCCGCGGGAAACACCATATATTTT
CASSSPGAAGNTIYF
>TRBV7-9|TRBD1|TRBJ1-2|NA
TGTGCCAGCAGCTTAGCCGGGACAGGGAGAGGCTACACCTTC
CASSLAGTGRGYTF
>TRBV5-4|TRBD1|TRBJ2-5|NA
TGTGCCAGCAGCCGAGCTGGACAGGCATCGGAGACCCAGTACTTC
CASSRAGQASETQYF
>TRBV30|TRBD1|TRBJ1-2|NA
TGTGCCTGGATTCGGACAGGGGGCGCCAACTATGGCTACACCTTC
CAWIRTGGANYGYTF
>TRBV6-5|TRBD2|TRBJ2-7|NA
TGTGCCAGCACCCCGATGACTAGCGGACCTTACGAGCAGTACTTC
CASTPMTSGPYEQYF
>TRBV7-2|TRBD2|TRBJ2-1|once
TGTGCCAGCAACAACCCCCCCGGGACTAGCGGGGGAAATGAGCAGTTCTTC
CASNNPPGTSGGNEQFF
>TRBV11-2|NA|TRBJ1-3|NA
TGTGCCAGCAGCTCCCCGCGGGGGTCGGGAAACACCATATATTTT
CASSSPRGSGNTIYF
>TRBV18|TRBD1|TRBJ1-1|NA
TGTGCCAGCTCACCGACAGGGGGGAACACTGAAGCTTTCTTT
CASSPTGGNTEAFF
>TRBV7-3|TRBD2|TRBJ2-3|NA
TGTGCCAGCAGCTTGGCGGGACTACCCCAAGATACGCAGTATTTT
CASSLAGLPQDTQYF
>TRBV14|NA|TRBJ2-1|NA
TGTGCCAGCAGCCAAGGGACGGGGAGCTCCTACAATGAGCAGTTCTTC
CASSQGTGSSYNEQFF
>TRBV27|NA|TRBJ1-6|NA
TGTGCCAGCAGTTTATCTTTCAGCTCCTATAATTCACCCCTCCACTTT
CASSLSFSSYNSPLHF
>TRBV29-1|NA|TRBJ1-1|once
TGCAGCGTTGAAGCGGCAATGAACACTGAAGCTTTCTTT
CSVEAAMNTEAFF
>TRBV6-6|NA|TRBJ1-4|NA
TGTGCCAGCAGGGAAGGAATTTCAACTAATGAAAAACTGTTTTTT
CASREGISTNEKLFF
>TRBV6-5|NA|TRBJ2-5|NA
TGTGCCATCCGTCTGGGGCAAGAGACCCAGTACTTC
CAIRLGQETQYF
>TRBV29-1|NA|TRBJ2-3|NA
TGCAGCGTGGAAACAGGATCAGATACGCAGTATTTT
CSVETGSDTQYF
>TRBV5-4|NA|TRBJ1-1|NA
TGTGCCAGCAGCTTGCAGAACACTGAAGCTTTCTTT
CASSLQNTEAFF
>TRBV3-1/TRBV3-2|TRBD2|TRBJ2-1|NA
TGTGCCAGCAGCTTAGCCGGGACTAGCGGGAATGAGCAGTTCTTC
CASSLAGTSGNEQFF
>TRBV6-2/TRBV6-3|NA|TRBJ1-1|NA
TGTGCCAGCAGTTACCGTCCGAACACTGAAGCTTTCTTT
CASSYRPNTEAFF
>TRBV28|TRBD1|TRBJ2-1|NA
TGTGCCAGCAGTTCCTGGGACAGGGAAAATGAGCAGTTCTTC
CASSSWDRENEQFF
>TRBV28|TRBD2|TRBJ2-7|NA
TGTGCCAGCAGTTTAACCGGCAGCGGGAGCAACTACGAGCAGTACTTC
CASSLTGSGSNYEQYF
>TRBV21-1|NA|TRBJ2-1|NA
TGTGCCAGCAGCAAAGCTTCGAGGGAACTGATTTTCGACCAATACAATGAGCAGTTCTTC
CASSKASRELIFDQYNEQFF